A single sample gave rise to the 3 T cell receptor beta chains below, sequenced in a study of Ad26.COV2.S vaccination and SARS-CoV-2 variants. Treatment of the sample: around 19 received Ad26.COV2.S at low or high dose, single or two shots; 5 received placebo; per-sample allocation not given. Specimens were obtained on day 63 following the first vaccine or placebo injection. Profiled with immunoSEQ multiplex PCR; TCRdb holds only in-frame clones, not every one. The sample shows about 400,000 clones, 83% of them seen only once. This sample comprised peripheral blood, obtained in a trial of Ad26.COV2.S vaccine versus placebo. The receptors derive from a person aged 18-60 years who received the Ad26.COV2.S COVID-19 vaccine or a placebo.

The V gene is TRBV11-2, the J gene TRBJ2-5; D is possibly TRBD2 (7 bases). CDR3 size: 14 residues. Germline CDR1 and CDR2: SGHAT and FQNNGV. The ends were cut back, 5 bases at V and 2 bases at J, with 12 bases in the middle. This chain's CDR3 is CASSRGAAQETQYF. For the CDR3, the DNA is TGTGCCAGCAGCCGGGGGGCGGCACAAGAGACCCAGTACTTC.

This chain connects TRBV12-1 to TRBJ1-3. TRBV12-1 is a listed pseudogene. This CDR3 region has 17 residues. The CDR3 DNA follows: TGTGCCAGCAGCTCCGCCGGACCGGCGTCAAAAGGAAACACCATATATTTT. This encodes CASSSAGPASKGNTIYF.

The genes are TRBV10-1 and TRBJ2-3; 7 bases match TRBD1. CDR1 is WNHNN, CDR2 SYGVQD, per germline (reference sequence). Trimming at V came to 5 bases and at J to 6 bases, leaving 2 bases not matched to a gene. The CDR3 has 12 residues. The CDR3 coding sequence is TGCGCCAGCAGTCAGGACAGGGATACGCAGTATTTT. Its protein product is CASSQDRDTQYF.